This entry describes one T cell receptor (beta chain). No antigen is known for it. This specimen comes from a study of shared clonotypes between healthy human individuals. Study-wide context: In total, the donors were two women and three men aged 18 to 49.

Germline V gene data show CDR1 as MNHEY and CDR2 as SMNVEV (reference sequence). The junction had 8 bases not matched to a gene; V was cut back by 2 bases and J by 5 bases. The CDR3 has 17 residues. Positive CCR7 selection of CD45RO-negative cells yielded the naive CD8 cells, and terminally differentiated effector memory CD45RA+ cells were excluded. Overall study results and limits: Around 5% of naive CD4 clonotypes were common to four donors.

Some clones are missing from TCRdb's copy, which holds only in-frame ones; the method was immunoSEQ multiplex PCR. The data hold about 1.9 million clones, with 93% observed a single time. The chain couples TRBV27 to TRBJ2-5, with TRBD2 matching 13 bases. The sample was naive CD8+ T cells from PBMCs. The clonotype originates from a man aged 18 to 30 in good health. Some clones in this sample may be carry-over from other donors' samples. The CDR3 DNA is TGTGCCAGCAGTTTACCAAAAACTAGCGGGAGGGTGGAGACCCAGTACTTC. Translated, it gives CASSLPKTSGRVETQYF.